This T cell receptor (beta chain) was observed in a study of CD4 T cells in relation to SARS-CoV-2 and coronaviruses (dated by TCRdb to 2020 to 2023). With respect to the entire study: In the ViraFEST assay, PBMCs were cultured with antigen for approximately ten days, after which TCR beta CDR3s were sequenced to identify antigen-specific clonal expansions. An HIV-1 Nef peptide pool or a culture without peptide was used as the negative reference condition. Patient-derived lymphoblastoid cell lines were used to map the HLA restriction of shared crossreactive spike epitopes. At the level of individual TCR clonotypes, the study measured memory CD4+ T cell crossreactivity between SARS-CoV-2 spike protein and common cold coronavirus spike proteins. The Adaptive Biotechnologies TCR-sequencing kit was used to sequence samples from a few pre-COVID donors and the naive versus memory experiments, while other data came from Illumina-based sequencing. A different, Illumina-based TCR-beta assay was used to sequence expansion assays from other donors in the study. The study at large found these results: The study was constrained by small numbers of patients and of tested TCRs. Roughly 64% of donors had memory CD4+ clonotypes that crossrecognized SARS-CoV-2 and at least one common cold coronavirus spike. Significantly weaker SARS-CoV-2-driven expansion was shown by crossreactive clones than by monoreactive clones, consistent with antigenic imprinting. Because no donor provided both pre-pandemic and post-infection samples, tracing the source of pre-existing responses was limited. Crossreactivity analysis was centred on spike protein, so crossreactivity against other viral proteins was not assessed.

CD4+ T cells from unexposed donors were collected before the COVID-19 pandemic (2011-2018). After less than 13 days of culture, CD4+ T cells were isolated with the EasySep CD4+ T cell isolation kit. As far as cell numbers permitted, CD4+ T cells from unexposed donors were tested for reactivity against SARS-CoV-2 S and N as well as four spike pools from common cold coronaviruses. Each well held some 1.9 million PBMCs cultured in IMDM containing around 5% human AB serum and 10 IU/ml IL-2. Half of the culture medium was replaced with fresh IL-2-containing medium on days 3 and 7. In general, every peptide culture condition was set up in three replicate wells. The leukapheresis product for the unexposed donors was obtained through commercial purchase. PBMCs were isolated from leukapheresis product or whole blood by Ficoll-Paque PLUS gradient centrifugation. PBMCs were either used fresh in the expansion assay or cryopreserved at -140 degrees C. The QIAamp Micro DNA Kit was used to extract genomic DNA from the CD4+ T cells.

Measured from the cysteine to the phenylalanine, the CDR3 is 15 residues long. Only CDR3 DNA is held: 45 bases, read in frame from base 1. Taken from the germline V gene, the CDR1 and CDR2 loops are SGDLS and YYNGEE. V is reduced by 0 bases and J by 0 bases, leaving a spacing of 7 bases between them. Libraries were constructed by the immunoSEQ multiplex PCR assay. The authors' pipeline ran thus. Preprocessing removed nonproductive sequences and CDR3s not starting with C, not ending with F or W, or shorter than 7 amino acids. Antigen-specific clonotypes were called with the MANAFEST web app, based on expansion relative to reference and other culture wells. A clone was considered positive if significant expansion relative to the reference culture was observed in 2 of 3 replicate wells at an FDR below 0.05. For a clone to be considered positive, significant expansion relative to all other tandem wells and an odds ratio above 5 were also required. CDR3 homology was quantified as pairwise Levenshtein distance, calculated with the stringdist R package after three terminal residues were trimmed from each end. TCRdb re-hosts the immuneACCESS table, in-frame sequences only. Its copies lack some clones; in the studies checked, an unresolved V gene accounts for under half of them, and the cause for the rest is not known. Clone size and V and J calls were adopted from that table, with D and trimming inferred from the DNA. Here the sample has around 25,000 clones; 77% occur a single time. The ten largest clonotypes hold around a sixth of the sample.

With regard to this clone: Its binding antigen is unknown. No base-level quality is on record; no much larger clone is a single base apart.

Specimen: CD4+ T cells from PBMCs, cultured in vitro. This sequence uses TRBV9 and TRBJ1-3; the D gene is possibly TRBD1, with 5 bases matching. The sequence came from a human donor in good health. The CDR3 reads CASSVGGISGNTIYF. The base sequence is TGTGCCAGCAGCGTAGGGGGGATCTCTGGAAACACCATATATTTT.